This TCR beta chain came from a study of CD8 T cells in ankylosing spondylitis. Study-level findings and limits: Within ankylosing spondylitis blood, a TCR beta motif made up of several highly homologous variants appeared to be characteristic. Some of these motif variants have turned up before, in reports on reactive arthritis synovial fluid and blood.

TCRdb reprocessed the 5' RACE reads via MiXCR and lists one record per CDR3 protein. This sample has 150,000 to 200,000 distinct CDR3 sequences, with 11% found just once. V was shortened by 1 base and J by 2 bases, with 9 bases between the two germline ends. Germline V gives CDR1 SEHNR, CDR2 FQNEAQ (reference sequence). This CDR3 has 14 amino acids. This clonotype has more than one count but fewer than ten. Antigen specificity is unknown. This rearrangement joins TRBV7-9 to TRBJ2-7, with D perhaps given as TRBD1 or TRBD2 (5 bases each). Sequences were obtained from blood, either unsorted or a sorted T cell fraction (not recorded which). This receptor was obtained from a male donor with ankylosing spondylitis or in good health (not recorded which). Here the CDR3 reads CASSLDQGPYEQYF. Here the CDR3 DNA reads TGTGCCAGCAGCTTAGACCAGGGACCCTACGAGCAGTACTTC.